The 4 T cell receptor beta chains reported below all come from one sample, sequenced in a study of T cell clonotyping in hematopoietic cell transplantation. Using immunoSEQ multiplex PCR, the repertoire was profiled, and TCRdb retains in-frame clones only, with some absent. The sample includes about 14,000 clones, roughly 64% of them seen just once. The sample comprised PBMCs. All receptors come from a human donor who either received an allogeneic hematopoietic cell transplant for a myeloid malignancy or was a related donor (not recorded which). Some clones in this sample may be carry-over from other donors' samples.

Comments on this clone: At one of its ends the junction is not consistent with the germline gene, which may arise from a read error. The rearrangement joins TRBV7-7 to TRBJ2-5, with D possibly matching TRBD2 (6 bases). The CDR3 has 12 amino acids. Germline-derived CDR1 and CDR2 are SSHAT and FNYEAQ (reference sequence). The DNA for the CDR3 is TGTGCTAGCAGCGCCAACGGGAGGACCCAGTACTTC. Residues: CASSANGRTQYF.

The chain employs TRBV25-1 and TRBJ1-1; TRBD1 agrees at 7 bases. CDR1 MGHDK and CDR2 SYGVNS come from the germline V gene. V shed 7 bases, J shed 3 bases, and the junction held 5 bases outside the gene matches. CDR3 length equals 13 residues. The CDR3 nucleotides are TGTGCCAGCACCGAAACAGGGGACACTGAAGCTTTCTTT. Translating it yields CASTETGDTEAFF.

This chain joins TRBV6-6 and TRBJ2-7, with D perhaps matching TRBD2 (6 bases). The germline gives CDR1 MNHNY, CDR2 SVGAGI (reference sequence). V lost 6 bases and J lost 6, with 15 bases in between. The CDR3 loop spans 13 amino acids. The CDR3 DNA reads TGTGCCAGCAGGACCCTACCGGAGGGCGAGCAGTACTTC. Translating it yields CASRTLPEGEQYF.

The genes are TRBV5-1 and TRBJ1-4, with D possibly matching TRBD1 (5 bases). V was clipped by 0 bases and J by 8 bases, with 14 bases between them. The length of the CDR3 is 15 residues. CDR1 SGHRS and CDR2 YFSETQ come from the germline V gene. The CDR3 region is CASSLAGGDGEKLFF. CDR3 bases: TGCGCCAGCAGCTTGGCCGGAGGGGATGGGGAAAAACTGTTTTTT.